This TCR beta chain was retrieved from a study of identical twins. This clonotype has at least ten counts. Its antigen is unidentified. Template switching introduced a universal primer site, and the cDNA bore unique molecular identifiers. TCRdb used MiXCR to reprocess the 5' RACE reads, holding one entry per CDR3 protein. The table records 500,000 to 650,000 distinct CDR3 sequences, around 7.4% of them present only once. Study observations and caveats: Low generation probability was overrepresented in out-of-frame alpha sequences shared by twins.

CDR3 length: 16 residues. Between the trimmed V and J ends, which lost 0 bases and 0 bases, there was a span of 10 bases. In germline, CDR1 is SGHRS, CDR2 YFSETQ. This sample also appeared in a second study, on yellow fever vaccine responses in identical twins.

J is TRBJ2-1 and V is TRBV5-1; perhaps TRBD1 as D (6 bases). This clonotype was obtained from a woman in her late teens or twenties in good health. Material: PBMCs. The DNA for the CDR3 is TGCGCCAGCAGCTTGGATAGGGGGAGCTCCTACAATGAGCAGTTCTTC. Its translation: CASSLDRGSSYNEQFF.